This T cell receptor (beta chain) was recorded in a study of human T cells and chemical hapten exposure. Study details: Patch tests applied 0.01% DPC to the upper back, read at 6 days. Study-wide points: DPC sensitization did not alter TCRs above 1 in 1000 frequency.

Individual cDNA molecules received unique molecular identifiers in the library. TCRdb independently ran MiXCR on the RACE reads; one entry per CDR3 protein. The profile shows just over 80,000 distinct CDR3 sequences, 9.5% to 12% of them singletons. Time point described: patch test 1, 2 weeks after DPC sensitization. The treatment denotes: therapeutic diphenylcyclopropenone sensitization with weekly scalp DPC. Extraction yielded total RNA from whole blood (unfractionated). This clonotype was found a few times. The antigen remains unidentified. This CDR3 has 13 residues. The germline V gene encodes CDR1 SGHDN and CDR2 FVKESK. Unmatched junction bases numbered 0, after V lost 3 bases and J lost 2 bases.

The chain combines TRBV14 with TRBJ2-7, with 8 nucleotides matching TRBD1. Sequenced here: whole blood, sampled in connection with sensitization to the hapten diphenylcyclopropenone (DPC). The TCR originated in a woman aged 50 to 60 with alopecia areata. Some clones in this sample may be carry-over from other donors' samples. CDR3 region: CASSQDRAYEQYF. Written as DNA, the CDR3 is TGTGCCAGCAGCCAGGACAGGGCCTACGAGCAGTACTTC.